This section outlines one T cell receptor (beta chain) sequence together with its context. TCRdb keeps only in-frame clones here, not all; method: immunoSEQ multiplex PCR. This table holds about 240,000 clones, roughly 88% found once. This specimen comes from a study of blood T cell repertoires in COVID-19. The CDR3 sequence is 14 residues long. V dropped 0 bases and J dropped 5 bases, with 11 bases sitting between them. In germline, CDR1 is SGHRS, CDR2 YFSETQ. The sequencing sample was made of peripheral blood. The J gene is TRBJ2-5, the V gene TRBV5-1, with a weak D call TRBD1 (5 bases). The clonotype originates from a man at least 80 years old with acute or convalescent COVID-19. The CDR3: CASSLAAGLETQYF. The CDR3 DNA sequence: TGCGCCAGCAGCTTGGCCGCAGGGTTGGAGACCCAGTACTTC.